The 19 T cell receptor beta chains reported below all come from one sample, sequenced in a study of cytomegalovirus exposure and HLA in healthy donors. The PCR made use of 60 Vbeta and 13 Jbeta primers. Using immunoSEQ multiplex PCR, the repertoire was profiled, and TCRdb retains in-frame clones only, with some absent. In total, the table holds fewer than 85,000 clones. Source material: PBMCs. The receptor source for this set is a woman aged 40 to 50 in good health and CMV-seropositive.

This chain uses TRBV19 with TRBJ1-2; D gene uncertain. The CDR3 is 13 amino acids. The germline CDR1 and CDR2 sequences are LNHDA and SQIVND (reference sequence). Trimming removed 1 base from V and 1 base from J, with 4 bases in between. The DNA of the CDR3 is TGTGCCAGTAGTATAGGACTTAACTATGGCTACACCTTC. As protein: CASSIGLNYGYTF.

This CDR3 reads CASSLGSGLTEAFF. The DNA of the CDR3 is TGTGCCAGCAGTTTAGGGTCAGGGCTCACTGAAGCTTTCTTT. The chain carries TRBV28 and TRBJ1-1, with D perhaps TRBD1 (5 bases). The V end was cut by 2 bases, the J end by 4 bases, with 11 bases between. Looked up from germline, CDR1 is MDHEN and CDR2 is SYDVKM. CDR3 length: 14 amino acids.

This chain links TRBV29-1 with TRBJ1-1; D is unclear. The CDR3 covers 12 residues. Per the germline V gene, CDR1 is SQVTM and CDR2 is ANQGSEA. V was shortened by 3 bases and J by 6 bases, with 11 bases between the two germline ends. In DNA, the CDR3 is TGCAGCGTTGAGCGCCCGCAGGCTGAAGCTTTCTTT. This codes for CSVERPQAEAFF.

The CDR3 spells CASSGGDSRNEKLFF. The CDR3 coding sequence is TGTGCCAGCAGCGGTGGGGACAGTAGAAATGAAAAACTGTTTTTT. The chain recombines TRBV13 with TRBJ1-4; 7 nucleotides align to TRBD1. After removal of 5 bases from V and 5 bases from J, the junction contained 8 bases not matched to a gene. Germline values: CDR1 PRHDT, CDR2 FYEKMQ (reference sequence). This CDR3 has 15 amino acids.

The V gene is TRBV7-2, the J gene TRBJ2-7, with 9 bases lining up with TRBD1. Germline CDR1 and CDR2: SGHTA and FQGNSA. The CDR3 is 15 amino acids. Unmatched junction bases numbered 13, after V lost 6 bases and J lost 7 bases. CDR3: CASRKSGTGMREQYF. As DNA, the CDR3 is TGTGCCAGCAGAAAGTCCGGGACAGGGATGAGGGAGCAGTACTTC.

CDR3 in amino acids: CASSHDRAGANVLTF. The CDR3 DNA follows: TGTGCCAGCAGCCATGACAGGGCTGGGGCCAACGTCCTGACTTTC. The chain couples TRBV4-2 to TRBJ2-6, with 7 bases matching TRBD1. CDR1 is LGHNA and CDR2 is YNFKEQ in the germline V gene. CDR3 length: 15 amino acids. V shed 3 bases and J 2 bases; nucleotides not matched to a gene: 1.

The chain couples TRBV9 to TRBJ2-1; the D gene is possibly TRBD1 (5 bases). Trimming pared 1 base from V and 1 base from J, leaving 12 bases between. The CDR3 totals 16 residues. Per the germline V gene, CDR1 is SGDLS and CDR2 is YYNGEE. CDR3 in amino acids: CASSVLGQQSYNEQFF. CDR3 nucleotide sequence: TGTGCCAGCAGCGTACTCGGACAACAATCCTACAATGAGCAGTTCTTC.

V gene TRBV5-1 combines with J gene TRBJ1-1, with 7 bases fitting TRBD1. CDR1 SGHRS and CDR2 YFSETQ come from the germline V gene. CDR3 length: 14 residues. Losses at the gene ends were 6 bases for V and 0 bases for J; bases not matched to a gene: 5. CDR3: CASNTGDMNTEAFF. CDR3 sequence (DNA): TGCGCCAGCAACACAGGGGACATGAACACTGAAGCTTTCTTT.

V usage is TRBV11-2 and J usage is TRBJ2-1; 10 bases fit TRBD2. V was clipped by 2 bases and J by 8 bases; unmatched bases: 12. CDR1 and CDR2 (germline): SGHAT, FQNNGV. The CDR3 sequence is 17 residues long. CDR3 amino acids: CASSLSPSGSVGHEQFF. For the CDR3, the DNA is TGTGCCAGCAGCTTATCCCCTAGCGGGAGTGTGGGTCATGAGCAGTTCTTC.

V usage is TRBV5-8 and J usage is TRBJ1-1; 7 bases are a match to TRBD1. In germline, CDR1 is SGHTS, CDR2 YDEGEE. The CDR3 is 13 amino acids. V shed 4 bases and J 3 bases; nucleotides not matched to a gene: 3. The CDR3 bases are TGTGCCAGCAGCCGGGACAGCTACACTGAAGCTTTCTTT. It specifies CASSRDSYTEAFF.

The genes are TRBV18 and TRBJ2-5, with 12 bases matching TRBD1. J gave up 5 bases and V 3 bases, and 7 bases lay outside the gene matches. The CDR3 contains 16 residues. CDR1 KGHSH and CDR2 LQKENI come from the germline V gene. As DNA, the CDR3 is TGTGCCAGCTCACCCTTGGGGACAGGGGGCGGTGAGACCCAGTACTTC. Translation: CASSPLGTGGGETQYF.

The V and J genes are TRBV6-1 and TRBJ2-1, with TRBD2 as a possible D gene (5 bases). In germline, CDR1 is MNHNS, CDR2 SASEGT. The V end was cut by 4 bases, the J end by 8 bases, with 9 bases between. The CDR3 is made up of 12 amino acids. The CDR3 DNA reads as TGTGCCAGCAGTGTCGGGGTCGATGAGCAGTTCTTC. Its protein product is CASSVGVDEQFF.

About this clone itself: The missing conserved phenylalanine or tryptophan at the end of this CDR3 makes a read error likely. CDR3 sequence reads: CASSLSHGGNTEAFL. For the CDR3, the DNA is TGTGCCAGCAGTTTAAGCCATGGAGGGAACACTGAAGCTTTCCTT. The chain couples TRBV27 to TRBJ1-1, with D unclear. This CDR3 is built from 15 residues. Germline CDR1 MNHEY, CDR2 SMNVEV (reference sequence). V dropped 2 bases and J dropped 1 base, with 11 bases sitting between them.

CDR3 sequence (DNA): TGTGCCAGCAGCTTACGGGCACAGGCGCAAGAGACCCAGTACTTC. This codes for CASSLRAQAQETQYF. The J gene is TRBJ2-5, the V gene TRBV7-9, with D possibly being TRBD1 (5 bases). Trimming pared 2 bases from V and 2 bases from J, leaving 12 bases between. CDR3 length: 15 amino acids. Germline loops: CDR1 SEHNR, CDR2 FQNEAQ (reference sequence).

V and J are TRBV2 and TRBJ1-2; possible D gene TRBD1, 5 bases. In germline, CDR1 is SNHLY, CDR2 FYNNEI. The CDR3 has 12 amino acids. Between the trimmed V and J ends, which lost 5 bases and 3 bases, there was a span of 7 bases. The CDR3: CASSQGDYGYTF. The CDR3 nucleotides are TGTGCCAGCAGTCAGGGTGACTATGGCTACACCTTC.

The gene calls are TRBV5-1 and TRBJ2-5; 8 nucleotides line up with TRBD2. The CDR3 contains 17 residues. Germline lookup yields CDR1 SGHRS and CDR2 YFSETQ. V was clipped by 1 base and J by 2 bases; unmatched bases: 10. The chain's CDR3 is CASSLTGGLAYQETQYF. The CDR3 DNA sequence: TGCGCCAGCAGCTTGACGGGGGGGCTGGCTTATCAAGAGACCCAGTACTTC.

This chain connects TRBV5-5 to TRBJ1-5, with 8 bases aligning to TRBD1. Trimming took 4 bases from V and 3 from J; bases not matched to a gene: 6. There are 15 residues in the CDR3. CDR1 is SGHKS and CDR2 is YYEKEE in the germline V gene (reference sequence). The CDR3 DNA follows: TGTGCCAGCAGCCACGGACAGGGACACAATCAGCCCCAGCATTTT. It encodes CASSHGQGHNQPQHF.

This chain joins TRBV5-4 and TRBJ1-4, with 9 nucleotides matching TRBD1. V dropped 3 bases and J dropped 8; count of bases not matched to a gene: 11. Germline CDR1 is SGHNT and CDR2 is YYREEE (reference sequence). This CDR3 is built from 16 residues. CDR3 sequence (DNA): TGTGCCAGCAGCTCCCCAACACAGGGGGCAGGCGAAAAACTGTTTTTT. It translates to CASSSPTQGAGEKLFF.

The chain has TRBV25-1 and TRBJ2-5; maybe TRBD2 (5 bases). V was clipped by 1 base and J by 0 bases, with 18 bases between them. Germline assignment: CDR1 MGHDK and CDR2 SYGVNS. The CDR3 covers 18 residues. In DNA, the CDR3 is TGTGCCAGCAGTGAATCTAGGGAGACCTATACGTACCAAGAGACCCAGTACTTC. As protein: CASSESRETYTYQETQYF.